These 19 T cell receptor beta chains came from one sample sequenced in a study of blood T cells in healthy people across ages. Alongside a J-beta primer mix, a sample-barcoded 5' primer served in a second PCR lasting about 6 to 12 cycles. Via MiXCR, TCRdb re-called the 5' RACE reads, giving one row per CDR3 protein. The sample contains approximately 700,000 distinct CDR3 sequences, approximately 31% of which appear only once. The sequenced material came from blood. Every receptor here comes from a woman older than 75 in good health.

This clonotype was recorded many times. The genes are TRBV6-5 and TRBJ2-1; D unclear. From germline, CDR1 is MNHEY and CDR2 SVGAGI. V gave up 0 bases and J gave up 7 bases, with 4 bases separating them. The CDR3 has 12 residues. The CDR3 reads CASSYSRNEQFF. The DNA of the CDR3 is TGTGCCAGCAGTTACTCTAGGAATGAGCAGTTCTTC.

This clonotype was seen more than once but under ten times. For the CDR3, the DNA is TGTGCCAGCAGCCATAACAGGGGCAATCAGCCCCAGCATTTT. The encoded protein is CASSHNRGNQPQHF. This chain uses TRBV4-2 with TRBJ1-5; D might be TRBD1 (6 bases). CDR3 length: 14 amino acids. CDR1 is LGHNA, CDR2 YNFKEQ, per germline. The germline V and J ends were trimmed by 3 bases and 2 bases, with 8 bases remaining between them.

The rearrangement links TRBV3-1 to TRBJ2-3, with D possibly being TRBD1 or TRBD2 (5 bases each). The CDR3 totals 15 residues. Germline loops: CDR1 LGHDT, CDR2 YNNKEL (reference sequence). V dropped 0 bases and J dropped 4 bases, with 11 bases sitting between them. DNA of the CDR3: TGTGCCAGCAGCCAAGAACAAACGGGGCCAGATACGCAGTATTTT. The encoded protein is CASSQEQTGPDTQYF.

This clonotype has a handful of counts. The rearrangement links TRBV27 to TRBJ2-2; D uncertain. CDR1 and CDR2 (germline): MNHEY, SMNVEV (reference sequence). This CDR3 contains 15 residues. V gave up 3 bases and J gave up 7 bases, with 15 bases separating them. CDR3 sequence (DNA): TGTGCCAGCAGTTTGGAAGGAGTGGGCGGCGGGGAGCTGTTTTTT. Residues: CASSLEGVGGGELFF.

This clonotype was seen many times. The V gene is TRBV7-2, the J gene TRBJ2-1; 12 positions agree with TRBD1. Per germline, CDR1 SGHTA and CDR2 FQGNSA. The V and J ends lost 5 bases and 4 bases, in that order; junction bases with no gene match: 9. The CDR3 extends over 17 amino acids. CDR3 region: CASSRNWGQGAYNEQFF. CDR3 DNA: TGTGCCAGCAGCCGGAATTGGGGACAGGGGGCTTACAATGAGCAGTTCTTC.

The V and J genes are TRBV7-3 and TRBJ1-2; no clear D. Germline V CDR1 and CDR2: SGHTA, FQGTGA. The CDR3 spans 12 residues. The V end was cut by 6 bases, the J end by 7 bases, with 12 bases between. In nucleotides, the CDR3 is TGTGCCAGCAGAATAAGGTTGTCTGGCTACACCTTC. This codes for CASRIRLSGYTF.

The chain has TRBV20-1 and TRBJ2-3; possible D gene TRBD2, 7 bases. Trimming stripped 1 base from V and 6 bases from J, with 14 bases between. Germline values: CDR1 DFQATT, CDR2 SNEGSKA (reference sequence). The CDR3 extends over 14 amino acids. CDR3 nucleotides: TGCAGTGCTAGAGTGGTGGGGGGGCTCGATACGCAGTATTTT. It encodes CSARVVGGLDTQYF.

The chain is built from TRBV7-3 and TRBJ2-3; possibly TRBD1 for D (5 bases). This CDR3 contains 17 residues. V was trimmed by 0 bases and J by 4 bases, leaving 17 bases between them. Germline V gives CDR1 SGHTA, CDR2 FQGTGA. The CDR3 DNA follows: TGTGCCAGCAGCTTAACCCCCCTGAGAAGGGGCTCAGATACGCAGTATTTT. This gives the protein CASSLTPLRRGSDTQYF.

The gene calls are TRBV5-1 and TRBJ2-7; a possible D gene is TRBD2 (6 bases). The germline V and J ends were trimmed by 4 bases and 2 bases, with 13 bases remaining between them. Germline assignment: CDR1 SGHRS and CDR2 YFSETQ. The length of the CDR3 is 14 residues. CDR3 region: CASSRRGMTYEQYF. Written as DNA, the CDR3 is TGCGCCAGCAGCCGGCGGGGCATGACCTACGAGCAGTACTTC.

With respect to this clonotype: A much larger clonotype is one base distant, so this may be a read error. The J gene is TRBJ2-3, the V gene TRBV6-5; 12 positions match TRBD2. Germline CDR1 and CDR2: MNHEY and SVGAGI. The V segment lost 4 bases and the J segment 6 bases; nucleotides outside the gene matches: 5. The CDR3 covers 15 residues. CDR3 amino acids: CASSSGLAGRDTQYF. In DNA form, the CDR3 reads TGTGCCAGCAGTTCCGGACTAGCGGGGAGGGATACGCAGTATTTT.

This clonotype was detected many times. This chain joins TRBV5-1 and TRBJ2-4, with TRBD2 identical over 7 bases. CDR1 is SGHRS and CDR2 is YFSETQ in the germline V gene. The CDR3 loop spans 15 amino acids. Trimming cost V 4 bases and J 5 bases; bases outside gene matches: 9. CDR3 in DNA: TGCGCCAGCAGCAACCCGGGACGGGGGGAAAACATTCAGTACTTC. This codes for CASSNPGRGENIQYF. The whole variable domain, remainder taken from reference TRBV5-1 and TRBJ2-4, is KAGVTQTPRYLIKTRGQQVTLSCSPISGHRSVSWYQQTPGQGLQFLFEYFSETQRNKGNFPGRFSGRQFSNSRSEMNVSTLELGDSALYLCASSNPGRGENIQYFGAGTRLSVL.

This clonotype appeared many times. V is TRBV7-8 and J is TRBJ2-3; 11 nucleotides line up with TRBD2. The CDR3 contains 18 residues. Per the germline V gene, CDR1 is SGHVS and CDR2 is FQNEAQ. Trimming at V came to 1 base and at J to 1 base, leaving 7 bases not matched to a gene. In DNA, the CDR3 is TGTGCCAGCAGCTTAGGGCTAGCGGGGGGAAGGGGCACAGATACGCAGTATTTT. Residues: CASSLGLAGGRGTDTQYF.

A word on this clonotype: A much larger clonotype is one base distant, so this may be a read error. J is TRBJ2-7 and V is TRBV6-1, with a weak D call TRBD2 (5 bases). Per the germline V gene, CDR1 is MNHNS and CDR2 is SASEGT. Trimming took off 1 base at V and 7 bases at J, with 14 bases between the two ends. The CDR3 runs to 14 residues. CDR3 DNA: TGTGCCAGCAGTGAAGGTGTCAGGATAGCGGAGCAGTACTTC. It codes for CASSEGVRIAEQYF.

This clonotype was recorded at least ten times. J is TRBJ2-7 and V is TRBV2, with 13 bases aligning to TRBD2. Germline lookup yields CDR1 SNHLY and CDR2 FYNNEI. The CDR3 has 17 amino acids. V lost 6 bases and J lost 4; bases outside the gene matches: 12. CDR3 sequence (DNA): TGTGCCAGCAGGCCCTCCAGGACTAGCGGGGGACCATACGAGCAGTACTTC. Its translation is CASRPSRTSGGPYEQYF.

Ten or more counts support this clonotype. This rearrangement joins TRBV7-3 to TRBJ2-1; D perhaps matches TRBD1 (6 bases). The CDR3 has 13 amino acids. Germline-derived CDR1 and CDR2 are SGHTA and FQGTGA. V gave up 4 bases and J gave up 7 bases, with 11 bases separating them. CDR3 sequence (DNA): TGTGCCAGCAGCTCCCGGCAGGGGAATGAGCAGTTCTTC. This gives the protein CASSSRQGNEQFF.

CDR3: CASSERTGCNGYTF. DNA of the CDR3: TGTGCCAGCAGTGAACGAACAGGGTGCAATGGCTACACCTTC. The chain uses TRBV6-1 and TRBJ1-2, with D possibly being TRBD1 (6 bases). Trimming shortened V by 2 bases and J by 6 bases, and 13 bases separated the two germline ends. Germline V gene lookup returns CDR1 MNHNS and CDR2 SASEGT. This CDR3 spans 14 amino acids.

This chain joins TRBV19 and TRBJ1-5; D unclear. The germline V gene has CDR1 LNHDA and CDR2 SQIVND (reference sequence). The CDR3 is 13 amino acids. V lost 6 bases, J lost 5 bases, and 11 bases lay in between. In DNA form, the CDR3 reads TGTGCCAGTAGGAACAGTCAGCATCAGCCCCAGCATTTT. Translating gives CASRNSQHQPQHF. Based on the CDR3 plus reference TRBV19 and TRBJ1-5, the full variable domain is DGGITQSPKYLFRKEGQNVTLSCEQNLNHDAMYWYRQDPGQGLRLIYYSQIVNDFQKGDIAEGYSVSREKKESFPLTVTSAQKNPTAFYLCASRNSQHQPQHFGDGTRLSIL.

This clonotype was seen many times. CDR3 region: CASSREGTGGIADTQYF. As DNA, the CDR3 is TGTGCCAGCAGCCGGGAGGGGACAGGGGGCATTGCAGATACGCAGTATTTT. The chain employs TRBV27 and TRBJ2-3; 12 bases agree with TRBD1. There are 17 residues in the CDR3. V shed 6 bases and J 4 bases; nucleotides not matched to a gene: 11. CDR1 MNHEY and CDR2 SMNVEV come from the germline V gene (reference sequence).

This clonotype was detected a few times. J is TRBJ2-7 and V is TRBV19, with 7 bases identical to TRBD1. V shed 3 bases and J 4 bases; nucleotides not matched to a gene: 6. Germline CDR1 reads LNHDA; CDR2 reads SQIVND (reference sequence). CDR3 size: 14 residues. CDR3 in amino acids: CASSIGQGVYEQYF. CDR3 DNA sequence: TGTGCCAGTAGTATCGGGCAGGGGGTTTACGAGCAGTACTTC. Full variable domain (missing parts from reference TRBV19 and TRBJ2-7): DGGITQSPKYLFRKEGQNVTLSCEQNLNHDAMYWYRQDPGQGLRLIYYSQIVNDFQKGDIAEGYSVSREKKESFPLTVTSAQKNPTAFYLCASSIGQGVYEQYFGPGTRLTVT.